One and the same sample provided the 20 T cell receptor beta chains below, sequenced in a study of cytomegalovirus exposure and HLA in healthy donors. Primers included in the PCR were 60 Vbeta and 13 Jbeta primers. Sequencing was performed with immunoSEQ multiplex PCR; in TCRdb, only in-frame clones are kept and a portion is missing. The sample carries around 170,000 clones, around 77% recorded once. The sequenced material came from PBMCs. The receptors derive from a man aged 40-49 years in good health and CMV-seronegative.

J is TRBJ2-1 and V is TRBV7-6; 13 bases align to TRBD2. This CDR3 has 19 residues. CDR1 and CDR2 (germline): SGHVS, FNYEAQ. V was pared by 5 bases and J by 7 bases, with 17 bases of the junction left unmatched. CDR3 DNA sequence: TGTGCCAGCAGCCTGGCTTTAGCACTCAGACTAGCGGGAGGTAATGAGCAGTTCTTC. It encodes CASSLALALRLAGGNEQFF.

This chain joins TRBV5-1 and TRBJ2-5; D ambiguous. Germline CDR1 reads SGHRS; CDR2 reads YFSETQ. CDR3 length equals 15 residues. V dropped 0 bases and J dropped 3 bases, with 12 bases sitting between them. The CDR3 DNA sequence: TGCGCCAGCAGCTTGGGAGGAACCTCTAAAGAGACCCAGTACTTC. Translation gives CASSLGGTSKETQYF.

The chain has TRBV5-8 and TRBJ1-6, with 9 bases aligning to TRBD1. The germline CDR1 and CDR2 sequences are SGHTS and YDEGEE. The length of the CDR3 is 17 residues. V was pared by 4 bases and J by 9 bases, with 14 bases of the junction left unmatched. CDR3 sequence: CASSIRTGTGWASPLHF. For the CDR3, the DNA is TGTGCCAGCAGCATCCGGACCGGGACAGGGTGGGCTTCACCCCTCCACTTT.

This chain connects TRBV28 to TRBJ1-2, with 9 bases identical to TRBD1. This CDR3 has 20 residues. J gave up 5 bases and V 6 bases, and 25 bases lay outside the gene matches. Germline V CDR1 and CDR2: MDHEN, SYDVKM. The CDR3 loop reads CASSGPLLLPSDRGQYGYTF. The CDR3 coding sequence is TGTGCCAGCAGCGGACCTCTACTTTTGCCCTCGGACAGGGGACAATATGGCTACACCTTC.

V usage is TRBV4-2 and J usage is TRBJ2-5; 8 bases line up with TRBD2. The CDR3 has 16 amino acids. Trimming removed 4 bases from V and 4 bases from J; junction bases left unmatched: 11. The germline V gene has CDR1 LGHNA and CDR2 YNFKEQ. In nucleotides, the CDR3 is TGTGCCAGCAGCCCGGTGGCCGGGAGGGCCTCAGAGACCCAGTACTTC. This encodes CASSPVAGRASETQYF.

CDR3 amino acids: CASSKEAGGNEQFF. The CDR3 region has the DNA TGTGCCAGCAGCAAAGAGGCGGGAGGGAATGAGCAGTTCTTC. The V and J genes are TRBV21-1 and TRBJ2-1; the table gives TRBD2 as D, unverified against the DNA. TRBV21-1 is reported as a pseudogene. There are 14 residues in the CDR3.

The chain carries TRBV11-2 and TRBJ1-2, with D unresolved. The CDR3 is 13 residues long. Per the germline V gene, CDR1 is SGHAT and CDR2 is FQNNGV. Trimming removed 7 bases at V and 8 bases at J, with 17 bases between. CDR3 nucleotides: TGTGCCAGCATCAAGCGGGGAGGTTTCGGCTACACCTTC. Its protein product is CASIKRGGFGYTF.

V gene TRBV30 combines with J gene TRBJ2-5; TRBD2 is a possible D gene (5 bases). Germline CDR1 is GTSNPN and CDR2 is SVGIG (reference sequence). The CDR3 runs 12 residues. V was cut by 2 bases and J by 4 bases, with 8 bases left in between. In DNA form, the CDR3 reads TGTGCCTGGAGTCCGGCGGGAGAGACCCAGTACTTC. This encodes CAWSPAGETQYF. The full variable domain, rest sourced from reference TRBV30 and TRBJ2-5, is SQTIHQWPATLVQPVGSPLSLECTVEGTSNPNLYWYRQAAGRGLQLLFYSVGIGQISSEVPQNLSASRPQDRQFILSSKKLLLSDSGFYLCAWSPAGETQYFGPGTRLLVL.

The chain has TRBV28 and TRBJ1-5, with D hard to call. In germline, CDR1 is MDHEN, CDR2 SYDVKM. The CDR3 covers 16 residues. V was cut by 0 bases and J by 0 bases, with 9 bases left in between. CDR3 protein: CASSLWTLYSNQPQHF. The DNA for the CDR3 is TGTGCCAGCAGTTTATGGACACTGTATAGCAATCAGCCCCAGCATTTT.

The sample holds a few counts of this clone. This chain links TRBV5-1 with TRBJ1-2; possibly TRBD1 for D (6 bases). CDR3 size: 17 residues. V was shortened by 3 bases and J by 4 bases, with 22 bases between the two germline ends. The V gene's germline CDR1 is SGHRS and CDR2 YFSETQ. The CDR3 sequence is CASSWGGDTENRYGYTF. The CDR3 DNA reads as TGCGCCAGCAGCTGGGGGGGGGACACGGAAAACCGCTATGGCTACACCTTC.

This clone has just a few counts. The chain has TRBV5-8 and TRBJ1-5; 7 bases align to TRBD1. CDR1 is SGHTS, CDR2 YDEGEE, per germline. Germline trimming cut 1 base from V and 13 bases from J; bases unmatched to any gene: 5. The CDR3 totals 12 residues. CDR3 region: CASSLRSGGQHF. CDR3 nucleotides: TGTGCCAGCAGCTTGAGGTCAGGGGGACAGCATTTT.

The chain employs TRBV28 and TRBJ2-5; no firm D call. The J call may be wrong; the DNA end is better matched by TRBJ2-7. CDR1 and CDR2 from the germline V gene are MDHEN and SYDVKM. The CDR3 is made up of 14 amino acids. CDR3 DNA: TGTGCCAGCAGTTCCAGTGTAATAGCTTACGAGCAGTACTTC. Residues: CASSSSVIAYEQYF.

The chain links TRBV5-1 to TRBJ1-4, with 8 bases matching TRBD1. This CDR3 has 14 amino acids. V was pared by 7 bases and J by 5 bases, with 7 bases of the junction left unmatched. The germline V gene encodes CDR1 SGHRS and CDR2 YFSETQ. CDR3 in amino acids: CASASDRVNEKLFF. For the CDR3, the DNA is TGCGCCAGCGCCTCGGACAGGGTGAATGAAAAACTGTTTTTT.

In the case of this clone: Other DNA sequences from this sample encode an identical CDR3 as well. The V gene is TRBV4-2, the J gene TRBJ2-7, with 13 bases fitting TRBD2. Germline CDR1 LGHNA, CDR2 YNFKEQ. The J segment lost 9 bases and the V segment lost 1 base, leaving 9 bases of the junction unmatched. There are 16 residues in the CDR3. The CDR3 nucleotides are TGTGCCAGCAGCCAAGCCTCCAGGACTAGCGGGAGCTGGCAGTACTTC. Translating gives CASSQASRTSGSWQYF.

The chain links TRBV14 to TRBJ2-7, with TRBD2 as a possible D gene (7 bases). V was clipped by 4 bases and J by 4 bases, with 14 bases between them. The germline V gene encodes CDR1 SGHDN and CDR2 FVKESK. The CDR3 runs 14 residues. The CDR3 loop reads CASSRGGSIYEQYF. The CDR3 DNA is TGTGCCAGCAGCCGGGGGGGCAGCATATACGAGCAGTACTTC.

The rearrangement joins TRBV5-1 to TRBJ1-1; D may be TRBD1 (6 bases). Trimming stripped 1 base from V and 5 bases from J, with 9 bases between. The CDR3 is 13 amino acids. Germline CDR1 is SGHRS and CDR2 is YFSETQ. This CDR3 is CASSLSQGTEAFF. The CDR3 bases are TGCGCCAGCAGCTTGAGCCAGGGGACTGAAGCTTTCTTT.

This clone has more than one count but fewer than ten. The J gene is TRBJ2-4, the V gene TRBV14; possible D gene TRBD1, 6 bases. The CDR3 runs 14 residues. Germline values: CDR1 SGHDN, CDR2 FVKESK. The V end was cut by 3 bases, the J end by 6 bases, with 12 bases between. CDR3 sequence: CASSQWGHVNIQYF. CDR3 nucleotide sequence: TGTGCCAGCAGCCAGTGGGGGCATGTAAACATTCAGTACTTC.

The chain is built from TRBV12-5 and TRBJ2-2, with 12 bases fitting TRBD1. Per germline, CDR1 LGHNT and CDR2 FRNRAP. There are 12 residues in the CDR3. This CDR3 reads CDPEGQGARLFF. DNA of the CDR3: TGTGACCCTGAGGGACAGGGGGCACGGCTGTTTTTT.

The chain recombines TRBV29-1 with TRBJ2-1, with TRBD2 matching 12 bases. V gave up 5 bases and J gave up 7 bases; unmatched junction bases: 9. The CDR3 is 15 amino acids. Looked up from germline, CDR1 is SQVTM and CDR2 is ANQGSEA. The CDR3, as DNA: TGCAGCGTTTTTGGACTAGCGGGATTAAGGAATGAGCAGTTCTTC. Residues: CSVFGLAGLRNEQFF.

The rearrangement joins TRBV27 to TRBJ1-2; maybe TRBD1 (5 bases). There are 13 residues in the CDR3. V was shortened by 3 bases and J by 8 bases, with 13 bases between the two germline ends. Germline CDR1 is MNHEY and CDR2 is SMNVEV (reference sequence). CDR3 bases: TGTGCCAGCAGTTTGTGGCAGGGTGGGGGCTACACCTTC. Its protein is CASSLWQGGGYTF.